The source of this T cell receptor beta chain is a study of T cell changes during pregnancy in multiple sclerosis. TCRdb keeps only in-frame clones here, not all; method: immunoSEQ multiplex PCR. The sample shows more than 65,000 clones, more than 80% of them seen only once. Germline V gene lookup returns CDR1 LNHDA and CDR2 SQIVND (reference sequence). V was trimmed by 3 bases and J by 1 base, leaving 6 bases between them. The CDR3 length is 13 residues. The TCR was taken from a female donor with multiple sclerosis, enrolled in a pregnancy study. The sequences come from CD4+ T cells from peripheral blood mononuclear cells, collected before pregnancy. V is TRBV19 and J is TRBJ1-1; D is undetermined. The CDR3 protein is CASSMYGNTEAFF. Written as DNA, the CDR3 is TGTGCCAGTAGTATGTACGGGAACACTGAAGCTTTCTTT.